This is a list of T cell receptor beta chains from one sample in a study of spatial heterogeneity in lung cancer. TCRdb processed the 5' RACE reads anew with MiXCR; each CDR3 protein has one entry. The table shows tens of thousands of distinct CDR3 sequences, with 9.7% occurring only once. Material: PBMCs, obtained at follow-up. These receptors came from a male donor with early-stage non-small cell lung cancer. The CDR3 runs from the conserved cysteine through the conserved F or W. Fields, in order: clone size, V gene, D gene, J gene, CDR3 protein, CDR3 DNA. A D gene is named only where the DNA matches it firmly. Not all rows give a size; the values are once, few, many and, for expanded clones, a class.

many,TRBV6-2/TRBV6-3,NA,TRBJ2-1,CASRDPGGHYNEQFF,TGTGCCAGCAGAGACCCCGGGGGCCACTACAATGAGCAGTTCTTC
many,TRBV2,NA,TRBJ2-5,CASRAGTDQETQYF,TGTGCCAGCAGAGCGGGGACAGACCAAGAGACCCAGTACTTC
many,TRBV7-2,NA,TRBJ2-1,CASSALVREQFF,TGTGCCAGCAGCGCCCTGGTCCGTGAGCAGTTCTTC
NA,TRBV5-1,NA,TRBJ2-1,CASSPRRSYNEQFF,TGCGCCAGCAGCCCCCGCCGATCCTACAATGAGCAGTTCTTC
NA,TRBV4-3,TRBD1,TRBJ2-2,CASSQVGRGRTGELFF,TGCGCCAGCAGCCAAGTCGGCAGGGGGCGCACCGGGGAGCTGTTTTTT
many,TRBV20-1,TRBD2,TRBJ2-7,CSASSGGLSEQYF,TGCAGTGCTTCCTCGGGAGGATTGAGCGAGCAGTACTTC
many,TRBV20-1,NA,TRBJ2-5,CSAFRDIQETQYF,TGCAGTGCATTCAGGGATATCCAAGAGACCCAGTACTTC
many,TRBV13,NA,TRBJ2-6,CASSPGPGGANVLTF,TGTGCCAGCAGCCCGGGTCCAGGAGGGGCCAACGTCCTGACTTTC
few,TRBV6-6,NA,TRBJ1-1,CASSYAQGQNTEAFF,TGTGCCAGCAGTTACGCTCAGGGCCAGAACACTGAAGCTTTCTTT
many,TRBV10-2,NA,TRBJ2-3,CASLPTASTDTQYF,TGCGCCAGTCTCCCCACGGCTAGCACAGATACGCAGTATTTT
NA,TRBV28,NA,TRBJ2-2,CASSLLAGQSGLFF,TGTGCCAGCAGTTTACTGGCAGGGCAATCTGGGCTGTTTTTT
many,TRBV7-2,NA,TRBJ2-3,CASSPRAGPADTQYF,TGTGCCAGCAGCCCCAGGGCAGGACCTGCCGATACGCAGTATTTT
many,TRBV28,NA,TRBJ1-2,CASSTIYGGRGYGYTF,TGTGCCAGCAGTACAATATACGGGGGGCGCGGCTATGGCTACACCTTC
NA,TRBV7-2,TRBD1,TRBJ2-1,CASSADRNYNEQFF,TGTGCCAGCAGCGCGGACAGGAATTACAATGAGCAGTTCTTC
few,TRBV9,NA,TRBJ2-5,CASSVGAAGHQETQYF,TGTGCCAGCAGCGTAGGGGCGGCAGGGCACCAAGAGACCCAGTACTTC
NA,TRBV20-1,TRBD1,TRBJ2-1,CSAEGTGVVSEQFF,TGCAGTGCCGAAGGGACAGGGGTCGTTAGTGAGCAGTTCTTC
many,TRBV6-6,NA,TRBJ2-1,CASSSDRNEQFF,TGTGCCAGCAGTTCCGACAGGAATGAGCAGTTCTTC
many,TRBV5-5,NA,TRBJ2-3,CASSPGRLSTDTQYF,TGTGCCAGCTCTCCCGGGCGGTTGAGCACAGATACGCAGTATTTT
few,TRBV29-1,NA,TRBJ2-3,CSVDGQNTDTQYF,TGCAGCGTTGACGGACAGAACACAGATACGCAGTATTTT
once,TRBV20-1,NA,TRBJ2-1,CSARDLSDEQFF,TGCAGTGCTAGAGACCTATCCGATGAGCAGTTCTTC
NA,TRBV6-1,NA,TRBJ2-2,CASRTTHTNTGELFF,TGTGCCAGCAGGACGACTCACACCAACACCGGGGAGCTGTTTTTT
many,TRBV7-9,NA,TRBJ1-1,CASSLQGGTEAFF,TGTGCCAGCAGCCTACAGGGTGGGACTGAAGCTTTCTTT
NA,TRBV20-1,NA,TRBJ2-2,CSTNRVSNTGELFF,TGCAGCACAAACAGGGTCTCGAACACCGGGGAGCTGTTTTTT
many,TRBV28,TRBD1,TRBJ1-4,CASSSGTAEKLFF,TGTGCCAGCAGTTCTGGGACAGCCGAAAAACTGTTTTTT
many,TRBV4-2,NA,TRBJ1-2,CASSQGGQDTNYGYTF,TGTGCCAGCAGCCAGGGCGGACAAGATACTAACTATGGCTACACCTTC
NA,TRBV4-1,TRBD2,TRBJ2-1,CASSQRSSGNEQFF,TGCGCCAGCAGCCAAAGATCTAGCGGTAATGAGCAGTTCTTC
many,TRBV15,NA,TRBJ1-2,CATSSGAVSDYGYTF,TGTGCCACCAGCAGTGGGGCTGTCTCTGACTATGGCTACACCTTC
many,TRBV7-8,NA,TRBJ1-2,CASSLGLEGNYGYTF,TGTGCCAGCAGCTTAGGGCTGGAAGGGAACTATGGCTACACCTTC
many,TRBV28,TRBD1,TRBJ1-5,CASRKAGGDQPQHF,TGTGCCAGCAGAAAAGCAGGGGGGGATCAGCCCCAGCATTTT
few,TRBV29-1,NA,TRBJ1-1,CSVESGWGANTEAFF,TGCAGCGTTGAGTCAGGGTGGGGGGCGAACACTGAAGCTTTCTTT
medium-sized,TRBV7-8,NA,TRBJ1-1,CASSLTGPNTEAFF,TGTGCCAGCAGCTTAACCGGGCCAAACACTGAAGCTTTCTTT
few,TRBV6-2/TRBV6-3,NA,TRBJ2-7,CASVTAHPRKPYEQYF,TGTGCCAGCGTCACTGCGCACCCCAGAAAACCCTACGAGCAGTACTTC
many,TRBV7-9,TRBD2,TRBJ2-1,CASSYLAGFEDEQFF,TGTGCCAGCAGCTATTTAGCGGGTTTTGAGGATGAGCAGTTCTTC